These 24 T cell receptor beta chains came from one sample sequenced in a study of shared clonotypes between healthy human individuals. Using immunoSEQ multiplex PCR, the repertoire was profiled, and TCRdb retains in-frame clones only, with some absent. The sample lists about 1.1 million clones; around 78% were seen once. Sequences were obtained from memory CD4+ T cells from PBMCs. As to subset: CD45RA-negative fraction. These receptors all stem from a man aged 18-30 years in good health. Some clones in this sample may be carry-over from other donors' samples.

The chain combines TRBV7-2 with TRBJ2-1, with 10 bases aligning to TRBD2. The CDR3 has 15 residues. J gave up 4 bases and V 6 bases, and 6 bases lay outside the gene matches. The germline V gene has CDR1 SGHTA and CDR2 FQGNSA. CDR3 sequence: CASRAGTSVYNEQFF. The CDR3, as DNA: TGTGCCAGCAGGGCCGGGACTAGCGTGTACAATGAGCAGTTCTTC.

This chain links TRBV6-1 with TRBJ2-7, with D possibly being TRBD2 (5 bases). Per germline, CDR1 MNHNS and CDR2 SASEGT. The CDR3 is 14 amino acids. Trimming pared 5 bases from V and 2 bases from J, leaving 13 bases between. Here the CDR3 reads CASSYQEAAYEQYF. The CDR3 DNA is TGTGCCAGCAGTTATCAGGAGGCGGCCTACGAGCAGTACTTC.

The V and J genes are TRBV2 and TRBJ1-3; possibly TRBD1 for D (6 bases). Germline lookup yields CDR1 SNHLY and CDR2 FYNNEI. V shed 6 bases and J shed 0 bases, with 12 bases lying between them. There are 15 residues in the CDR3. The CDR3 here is CASRGTWYSGNTIYF. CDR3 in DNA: TGTGCCAGCAGGGGGACATGGTACTCTGGAAACACCATATATTTT.

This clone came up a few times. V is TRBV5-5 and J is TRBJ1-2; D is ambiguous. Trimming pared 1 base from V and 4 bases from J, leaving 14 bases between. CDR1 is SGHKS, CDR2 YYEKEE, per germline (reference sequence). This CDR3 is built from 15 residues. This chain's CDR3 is CASSLSSGTAYGYTF. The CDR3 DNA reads TGTGCCAGCAGCTTGTCGTCTGGCACGGCCTATGGCTACACCTTC.

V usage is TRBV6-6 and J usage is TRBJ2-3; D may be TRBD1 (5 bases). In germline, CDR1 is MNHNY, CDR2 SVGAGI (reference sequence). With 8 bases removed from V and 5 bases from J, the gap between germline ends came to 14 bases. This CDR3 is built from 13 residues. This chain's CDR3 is CASSGISQDTQYF. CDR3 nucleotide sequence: TGTGCCAGCTCAGGGATCTCGCAAGATACGCAGTATTTT.

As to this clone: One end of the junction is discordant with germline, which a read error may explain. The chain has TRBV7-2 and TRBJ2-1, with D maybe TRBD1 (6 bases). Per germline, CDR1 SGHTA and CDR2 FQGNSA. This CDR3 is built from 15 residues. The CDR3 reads CASSLGAGVYNEQFF. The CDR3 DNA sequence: TGTGCCAGCAGCTTAGGGGCAGGGGTATACAATGAACAGTTCTTC.

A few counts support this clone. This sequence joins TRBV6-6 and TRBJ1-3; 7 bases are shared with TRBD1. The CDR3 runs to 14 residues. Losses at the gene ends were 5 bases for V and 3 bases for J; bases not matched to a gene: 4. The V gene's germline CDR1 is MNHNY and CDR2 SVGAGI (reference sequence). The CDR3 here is CASSQGVVGNTIYF. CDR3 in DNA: TGTGCCAGCAGTCAGGGGGTGGTTGGAAACACCATATATTTT.

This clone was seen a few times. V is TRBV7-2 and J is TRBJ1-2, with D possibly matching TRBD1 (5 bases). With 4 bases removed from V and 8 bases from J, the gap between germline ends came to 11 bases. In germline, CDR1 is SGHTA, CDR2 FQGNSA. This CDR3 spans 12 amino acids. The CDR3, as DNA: TGTGCCAGCAGCTCGAGGGGAGGCGGCTACACCTTC. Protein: CASSSRGGGYTF.

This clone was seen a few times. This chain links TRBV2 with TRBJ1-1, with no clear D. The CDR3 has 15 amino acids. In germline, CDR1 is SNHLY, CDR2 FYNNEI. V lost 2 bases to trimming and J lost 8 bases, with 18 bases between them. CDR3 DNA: TGTGCCAGCAGTGAATCGGTCAGGAATAACCGGGAAGCTTTCTTT. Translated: CASSESVRNNREAFF.

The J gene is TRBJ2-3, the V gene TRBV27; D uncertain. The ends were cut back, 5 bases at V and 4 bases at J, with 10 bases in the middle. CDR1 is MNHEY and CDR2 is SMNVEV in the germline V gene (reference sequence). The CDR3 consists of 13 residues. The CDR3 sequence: CASSILHSDTQYF. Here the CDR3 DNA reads TGTGCCAGCAGTATCCTTCACTCAGATACGCAGTATTTT.

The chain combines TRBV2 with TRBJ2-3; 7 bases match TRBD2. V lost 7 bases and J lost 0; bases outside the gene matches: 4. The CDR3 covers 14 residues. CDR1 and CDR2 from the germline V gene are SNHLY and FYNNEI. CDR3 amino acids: CASIRRGSTDTQYF. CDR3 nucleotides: TGTGCCAGCATACGGCGGGGGAGCACAGATACGCAGTATTTT.

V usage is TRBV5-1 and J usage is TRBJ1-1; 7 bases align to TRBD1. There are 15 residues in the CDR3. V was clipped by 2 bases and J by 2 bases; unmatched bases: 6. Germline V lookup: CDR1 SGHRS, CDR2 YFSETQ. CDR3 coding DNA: TGCGCCAGCAGCTTCGACAGGGTTTTTAACACTGAAGCTTTCTTT. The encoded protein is CASSFDRVFNTEAFF.

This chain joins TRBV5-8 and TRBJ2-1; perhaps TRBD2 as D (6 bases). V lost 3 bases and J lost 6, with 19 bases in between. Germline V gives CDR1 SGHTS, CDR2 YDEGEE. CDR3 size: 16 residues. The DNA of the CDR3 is TGTGCCAGCAGCTACGGGACTTTTTCTTTGAGCAATGAGCAGTTCTTC. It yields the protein CASSYGTFSLSNEQFF.

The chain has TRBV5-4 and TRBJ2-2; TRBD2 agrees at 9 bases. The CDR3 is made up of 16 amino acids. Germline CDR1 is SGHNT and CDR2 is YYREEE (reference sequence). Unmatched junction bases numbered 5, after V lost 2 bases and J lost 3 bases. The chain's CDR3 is CASSLGGRADTGELFF. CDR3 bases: TGTGCCAGCAGCTTAGGCGGGAGGGCCGACACCGGGGAGCTGTTTTTT.

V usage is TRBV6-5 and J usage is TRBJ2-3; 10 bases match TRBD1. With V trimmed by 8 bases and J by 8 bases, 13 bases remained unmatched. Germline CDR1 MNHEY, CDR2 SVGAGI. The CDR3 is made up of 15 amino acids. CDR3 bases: TGTGCCAGCTCCAGGGACAGGGGAGATTTGGGTACGCAGTATTTT. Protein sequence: CASSRDRGDLGTQYF.

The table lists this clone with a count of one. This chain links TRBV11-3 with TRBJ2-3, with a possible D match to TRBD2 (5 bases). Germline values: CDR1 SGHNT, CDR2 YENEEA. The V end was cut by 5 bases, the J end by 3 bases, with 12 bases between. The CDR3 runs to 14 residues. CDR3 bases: TGTGCCAGCAGCGTAGCCCGGGGTACAGATACGCAGTATTTT. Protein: CASSVARGTDTQYF.

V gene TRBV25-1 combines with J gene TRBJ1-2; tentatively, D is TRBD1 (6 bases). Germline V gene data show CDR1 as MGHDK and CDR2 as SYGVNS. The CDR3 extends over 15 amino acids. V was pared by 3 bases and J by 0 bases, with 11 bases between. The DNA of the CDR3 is TGTGCCAGCAGTGATTCGACAGGAGCTAACTATGGCTACACCTTC. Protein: CASSDSTGANYGYTF.

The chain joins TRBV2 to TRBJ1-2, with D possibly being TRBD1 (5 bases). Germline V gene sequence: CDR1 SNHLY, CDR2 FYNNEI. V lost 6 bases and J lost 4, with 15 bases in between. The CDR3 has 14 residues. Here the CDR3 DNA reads TGTGCCAGCAGGATAGGGGACGTCTCCTATGGCTACACCTTC. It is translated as CASRIGDVSYGYTF.

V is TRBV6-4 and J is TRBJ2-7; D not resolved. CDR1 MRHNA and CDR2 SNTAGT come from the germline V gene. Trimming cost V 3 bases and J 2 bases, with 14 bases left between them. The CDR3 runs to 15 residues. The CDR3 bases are TGTGCCAGCAGTGAACAAACCGGGCCAACCTACGAGCAGTACTTC. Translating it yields CASSEQTGPTYEQYF.

The CDR3 reads CASSLDDRGNTEAFF. As DNA, the CDR3 is TGTGCCAGCAGCTTAGATGACAGGGGGAACACTGAAGCTTTCTTT. This chain joins TRBV7-6 and TRBJ1-1; TRBD1 agrees at 8 bases. This CDR3 is 15 amino acids long. Per the germline V gene, CDR1 is SGHVS and CDR2 is FNYEAQ. Losses at the gene ends were 1 base for V and 1 base for J; bases not matched to a gene: 2.

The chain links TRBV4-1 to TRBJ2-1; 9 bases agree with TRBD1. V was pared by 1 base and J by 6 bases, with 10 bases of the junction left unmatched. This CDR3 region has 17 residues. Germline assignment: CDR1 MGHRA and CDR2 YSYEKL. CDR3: CASSQVVGTGSSNEQFF. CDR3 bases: TGCGCCAGCAGCCAAGTAGTCGGGACAGGGAGTAGCAATGAGCAGTTCTTC.

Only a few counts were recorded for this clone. The CDR3 region is CASSSRWTSSNEQFF. Here the CDR3 DNA reads TGTGCCAGCAGCTCCCGCTGGACTAGTTCTAATGAGCAGTTCTTC. The chain carries TRBV9 and TRBJ2-1; 7 bases match TRBD2. This CDR3 spans 15 amino acids. Trimming at V came to 4 bases and at J to 7 bases, leaving 11 bases not matched to a gene. Germline CDR1 SGDLS, CDR2 YYNGEE.

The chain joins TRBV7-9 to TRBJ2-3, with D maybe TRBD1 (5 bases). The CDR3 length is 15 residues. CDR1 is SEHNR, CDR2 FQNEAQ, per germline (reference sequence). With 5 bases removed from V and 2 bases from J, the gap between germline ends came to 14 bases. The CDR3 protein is CASSPWTTSTDTQYF. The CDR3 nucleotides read TGTGCCAGCAGCCCTTGGACAACTTCCACAGATACGCAGTATTTT.

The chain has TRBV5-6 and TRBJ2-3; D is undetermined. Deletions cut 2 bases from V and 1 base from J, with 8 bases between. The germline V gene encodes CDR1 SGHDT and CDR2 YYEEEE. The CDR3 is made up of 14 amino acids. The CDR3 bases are TGTGCCAGCAGCTTCTCTGAGGGCACAGATACGCAGTATTTT. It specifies CASSFSEGTDTQYF.